This entry is about one T cell receptor beta chain. The antigen is undetermined. This sample was taken from a study of CD8+ T cells in alopecia areata. Treatment: oral pan-JAK inhibitor, 5-10 mg twice daily. The CDR3 length is 16 residues. V was clipped by 4 bases and J by 2 bases, with 20 bases between them. The germline CDR1 and CDR2 sequences are GTSNPN and SVGIG (reference sequence). Study-wide findings and caveats: Mice showed TCR sharing more clearly than patients did, possibly owing to HLA.

RNA, once extracted, was reverse transcribed into cDNA for use as the sequencing template. Assay: immunoSEQ multiplex PCR; the TCRdb copy retains only in-frame clones and omits some. The table has more than 90,000 clones, approximately 52% seen once. V and J are TRBV30 and TRBJ1-2; D uncertain. Sequences were derived from CD8+ T cells sorted from blood, sampled at week 4, from a patient treated with tofacitinib. This receptor was identified in a human donor with alopecia areata. CDR3 sequence reads: CAWMIGPDASNYGYTF. DNA of the CDR3: TGTGCCTGGATGATCGGTCCGGACGCGTCGAACTATGGCTACACCTTC.